This T cell receptor (beta chain) originates from a study of regulatory T cells in long-lasting Graves disease listed by TCRdb under 2021. Looking at the study overall: Patients with newly diagnosed Graves' disease had been on antithyroid drugs for under 3 months. The study was registered as a clinical trial and conducted in China. A total of roughly 33 samples underwent TCR sequencing: around 13 from persistent and approximately 20 from newly diagnosed Graves' disease patients. Persistent Graves' disease patients were compared with newly diagnosed Graves' disease patients by peripheral blood TCR sequencing and RNA sequencing.

Findings and caveats that apply to the study as a whole: As a limitation, the authors acknowledged that the small sample size may reduce accuracy. Sequencing and analysis were restricted to the TCR beta chain. Because the primary lesion, thyroid tissue, could not be accessed, the study looked at peripheral blood alone. TRBV28, TRBJ1-2 and TRBJ2-5 were preferentially used in persistent disease, while TRBV20-1 and TRBJ2-1 were favored in newly diagnosed disease. Persistent Graves' disease patients showed lower TCR Shannon entropy and fewer highly expanded clones than newly diagnosed patients, suggesting clonal expansion. Patients with persistent disease shared more public clonotypes (over 2,500) than newly diagnosed patients did (roughly 970).

The CDR3 numbers 15 residues from cysteine through phenylalanine. The read is trimmed to its CDR3 DNA, 45 bases read in frame from base 1. According to the germline V gene (reference sequence), CDR1 reads SEHNR and CDR2 reads FQNEAQ. V gives up 2 bases and J gives up 4 bases, and the segment between their germline ends measures 14 bases. About this clonotype itself: Its antigen specificity is not known. No quality values exist for individual bases; no much larger clone is one base distant.

Receptors were amplified or captured by multiplex PCR. TCRdb lists the instrument as Illumina HiSeq 4000. iRepertoire HTBI primers and Arm-PCR amplification of CDR3 regions were used to construct TCR beta libraries. Before sequencing, the PCR products went through gel purification. The study's processing was this. A total of roughly 67 TRBV and some 13 TRBJ segments were identified across samples and were used for gene usage analysis of CDR3 amino acid clonotypes. COPE and FqMerger were used to merge filtered high-quality paired reads into contigs. BLAST was used to align contigs to the IMGT TRBV, TRBD and TRBJ reference genes, and CDR3 was defined following IMGT. Any clonotype with a frequency above 0.1% was classified as a highly expanded clone. Repertoire diversity was measured by Shannon entropy, and V-J evenness by the Gini coefficient. A clonotype found in more than one individual was treated as public. TCRdb itself trimmed the public reads at Q25 with fastp, ran MiXCR and retained productive beta chains. Rows matching on CDR3 protein sequence are summarized as one entry with the most common DNA and genes. The V and J calls here are based on TCRdb, not the publication. The sample table holds hundreds of thousands of distinct CDR3 sequences, of which about 15% were seen once. About 17% of the sample goes to the ten largest clones.

According to the study, the label for this sample's time point signals: newly diagnosed GD, antithyroid drugs for less than 3 months. For both TCR sequencing and RNA sequencing, RNA was extracted from PBMCs in TRIzol. Graves' disease was diagnosed according to American Thyroid Association guidelines. Patients for the study were recruited at an endocrinology department in Xi'an, China. From each patient, approximately 9 milliliters of peripheral blood was collected into an EDTA anticoagulant tube. Ficoll Paque Plus density gradient separation was used to isolate PBMCs, and no further T cell sorting was done. An Agilent 2100 Bioanalyzer and agarose gel were used to check RNA quality, while a NanoDrop 2000 measured RNA concentration. These same records also appear under a second study, on T cells in Graves' hyperthyroidism and ophthalmopathy. As that second paper reports: A patient counted as having stable Graves' hyperthyroidism if no progression to ophthalmopathy occurred over 18 months of follow-up. Hyperthyroidism patients were aged 18 to 65 years and newly diagnosed, with disease duration of less than 2 months. The study excluded patients with uncontrolled infections, other autoimmune diseases, pregnancy or lactation. Diagnoses relied on clinical symptoms, serum thyroxine and TRAb, thyroid ultrasound and orbital computed tomography. The first round of RT-PCR for the TCR CDR3 was performed with the HTBI primer set and the Qiagen OneStep RT-PCR kit. Most expanded thyroid clonotypes (frequency above 0.001) were also found in blood, which suggests that blood repertoires may mirror thyroid immune responses. A model built on a 13 V-J signature distinguished ophthalmopathy from stable hyperthyroidism, reaching roughly 88% sensitivity and 81.08% specificity in cross-validation and 80%/75% in testing. In validation, progression to ophthalmopathy was predicted by the model with about 70% sensitivity and 72.22% specificity, a median of around 5.9 months before onset. TCR V-J signatures able to tell the groups apart were searched for in a discovery cohort of about a hundred patients, of whom more than 40 had Graves' ophthalmopathy and about 60 had stable Graves' hyperthyroidism. Prospective prediction of ophthalmopathy was tested in an independent validation cohort consisting of about 20 hyperthyroidism patients and 15 to 17 patients who later progressed to ophthalmopathy. The 95 to 100 discovery patients were randomly split 7:3 into training and test sets. Thyroid tissue and blood T-cell repertoires from over 5 Graves' hyperthyroidism patients were also compared in the study. Once sampling was done, hyperthyroidism patients were given methimazole at a starting dose of 30 mg daily, whereas ophthalmopathy patients were given high-dose intravenous methylprednisolone. The libraries were constructed in a second round of multiplex PCR and then size-selected and purified. The libraries were sequenced on an Illumina HiSeq2000 using paired-end 100 bp reads. SOAPnuke was used to process the raw data, with reads discarded if the reads contained adapters or uncalled bases, had a mean Phred below 15, or lacked an exact constant-primer or identifier match. High-quality paired reads were merged using COPE v1.2.5, and each unique nucleotide sequence was defined as a clonotype. MiTCR v1.1 was used to align clonotypes to the IMGT TRBV, TRBD and TRBJ reference segments. The analysis included only V-J combinations with a frequency above 0.0001, which together covered over 98% of the repertoires. A TCS score was defined as the ratio of F50 (clonal expansion) to E x V (chaos), with BLOSUM62-based TCRdist applied between CDR3 peptides within each V-J. Welch's t-statistics and random forest reduced 514 V-J features to 13, which were used in a naive Bayes classifier (R e1071). Sample size was not statistically predetermined, and investigators were not blinded to group allocation. According to the paper, TCR Vbeta CDR3 sequencing was carried out on some 140 peripheral blood samples, which came from under 50 ophthalmopathy, under 85 hyperthyroidism and roughly 17 progressor patients.

The clonotype originates from a woman in her 30s with Graves disease. Donor details come from another sample of the same person, matched by shared clones. The rearranged chain carries TRBV7-9 and TRBJ1-1, with the identity of the D gene unclear. The sample here was peripheral blood mononuclear cells (PBMCs), taken at new diagnosis, from a patient treated with antithyroid drugs. The CDR3 amino acid sequence is: CASSLLTPASTEAFF. The sequenced DNA is TGTGCCAGCAGCTTACTGACCCCGGCCAGCACTGAAGCTTTCTTT.